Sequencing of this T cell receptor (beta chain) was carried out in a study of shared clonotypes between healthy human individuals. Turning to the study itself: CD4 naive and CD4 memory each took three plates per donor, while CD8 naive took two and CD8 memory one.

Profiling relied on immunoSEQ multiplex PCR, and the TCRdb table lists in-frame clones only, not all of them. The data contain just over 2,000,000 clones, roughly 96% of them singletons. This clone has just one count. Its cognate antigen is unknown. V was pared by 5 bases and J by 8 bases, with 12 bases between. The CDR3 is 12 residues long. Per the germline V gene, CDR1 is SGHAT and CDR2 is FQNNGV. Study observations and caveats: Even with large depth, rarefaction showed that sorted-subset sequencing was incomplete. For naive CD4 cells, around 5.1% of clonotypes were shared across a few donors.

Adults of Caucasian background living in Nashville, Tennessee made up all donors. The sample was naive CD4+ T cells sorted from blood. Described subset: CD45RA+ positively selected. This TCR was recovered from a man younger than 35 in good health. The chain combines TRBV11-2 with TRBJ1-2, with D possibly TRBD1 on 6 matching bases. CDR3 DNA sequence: TGTGCCAGCAGCGTCACAGGGTTCGGCTACACCTTC. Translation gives CASSVTGFGYTF.